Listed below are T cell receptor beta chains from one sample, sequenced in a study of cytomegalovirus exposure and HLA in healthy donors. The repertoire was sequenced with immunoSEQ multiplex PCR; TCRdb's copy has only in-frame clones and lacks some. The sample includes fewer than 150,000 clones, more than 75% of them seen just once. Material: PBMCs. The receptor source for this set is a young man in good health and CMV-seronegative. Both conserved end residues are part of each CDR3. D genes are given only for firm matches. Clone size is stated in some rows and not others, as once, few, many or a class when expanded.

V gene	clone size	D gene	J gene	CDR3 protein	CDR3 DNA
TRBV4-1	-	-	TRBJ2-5	CASSQGGQDQETQYF	TGCGCCAGCAGCCAAGGGGGGCAGGACCAAGAGACCCAGTACTTC
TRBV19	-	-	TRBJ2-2	CASREGQGWELFF	TGTGCCAGTAGAGAAGGCCAGGGATGGGAGCTGTTTTTT
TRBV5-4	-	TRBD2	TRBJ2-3	CASSLVHGRALNTQYF	TGTGCCAGCAGCTTGGTGCACGGGAGGGCCTTAAATACGCAGTATTTT
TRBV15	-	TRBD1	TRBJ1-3	CATGTGAGNTIYF	TGTGCCACCGGTACAGGGGCTGGAAACACCATATATTTT
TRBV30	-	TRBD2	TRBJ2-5	CAWSRLAGMDKTQYF	TGTGCCTGGAGCCGACTAGCGGGAATGGACAAGACCCAGTACTTC
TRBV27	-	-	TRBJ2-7	CASSIRERYEQYF	TGTGCCAGCAGTATCCGGGAGAGGTACGAGCAGTACTTC
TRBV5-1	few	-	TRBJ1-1	CASSLSGAMNTEAFF	TGCGCCAGCAGCTTGTCAGGGGCCATGAACACTGAAGCTTTCTTT
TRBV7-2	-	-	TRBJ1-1	CASSDMRATEAFF	TGTGCCAGCAGCGACATGAGGGCCACTGAAGCTTTCTTT
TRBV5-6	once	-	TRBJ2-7	CASSSSTSLTYEQYF	TGTGCCAGCAGCTCTTCAACTAGTCTCACCTACGAGCAGTACTTC
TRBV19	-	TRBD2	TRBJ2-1	CASSISGSSYNEQFF	TGTGCCAGTAGTATAAGCGGGAGCTCCTACAATGAGCAGTTCTTC
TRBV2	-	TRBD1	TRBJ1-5	CASTWSGQGNQPQHF	TGTGCCAGCACATGGTCGGGACAGGGGAATCAGCCCCAGCATTTT
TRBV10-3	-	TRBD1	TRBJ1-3	CAIRRQGAGNTIYF	TGTGCCATCAGAAGACAGGGGGCAGGAAACACCATATATTTT
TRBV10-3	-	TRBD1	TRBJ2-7	CAISRDRGFNEQYF	TGTGCCATCAGCCGGGACAGGGGATTTAACGAGCAGTACTTC
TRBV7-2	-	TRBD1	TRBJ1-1	CASSSYTGGEAFF	TGTGCCAGCAGCTCGTATACAGGGGGGGAAGCTTTCTTT
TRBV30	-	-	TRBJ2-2	CAWTGAGINTGELFF	TGTGCCTGGACGGGAGCGGGCATTAACACCGGGGAGCTGTTTTTT
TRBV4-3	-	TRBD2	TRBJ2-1	CASSQGLADEQFF	TGCGCCAGCAGCCAAGGACTAGCGGACGAGCAGTTCTTC
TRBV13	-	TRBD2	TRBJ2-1	CASSLNGAGGNNEQFF	TGTGCCAGCAGCTTAAATGGAGCGGGAGGTAACAATGAGCAGTTCTTC
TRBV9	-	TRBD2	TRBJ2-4	CASSVEPSGIAKNIQYF	TGTGCCAGCAGCGTAGAGCCTAGCGGAATAGCCAAAAACATTCAGTACTTC
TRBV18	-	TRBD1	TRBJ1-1	CASTRQGTAFF	TGTGCCAGCACCAGACAGGGTACAGCTTTCTTT
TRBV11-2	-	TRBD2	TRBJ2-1	CASSFGRGRDEQFF	TGTGCCAGCAGCTTCGGTCGCGGGAGGGATGAGCAGTTCTTC
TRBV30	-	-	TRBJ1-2	CAALSPDRRYTF	TGTGCCGCTTTAAGCCCCGACAGACGCTACACCTTC
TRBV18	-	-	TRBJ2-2	CASSPLQGGANTGELFF	TGTGCCAGCTCACCACTGCAGGGGGGTGCGAACACCGGGGAGCTGTTTTTT
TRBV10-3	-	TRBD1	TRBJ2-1	CAIKPGTGIYNEQFF	TGTGCCATTAAACCCGGGACAGGGATCTACAATGAGCAGTTCTTC
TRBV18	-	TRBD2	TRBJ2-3	CASSGSGSGSSGDTQYF	TGTGCCAGCTCAGGAAGCGGTAGCGGGAGCTCCGGAGATACGCAGTATTTT
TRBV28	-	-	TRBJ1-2	CASSLRTARTF	TGTGCCAGCAGTCTTCGGACTGCGAGAACCTTC
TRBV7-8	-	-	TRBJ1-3	CASSSRFMQGSSGNTIYF	TGTGCCAGCAGCTCCCGTTTTATGCAGGGAAGCTCTGGAAACACCATATATTTT
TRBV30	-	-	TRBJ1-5	CAWGGENSNQPQHF	TGTGCCTGGGGAGGGGAGAATAGCAATCAGCCCCAGCATTTT
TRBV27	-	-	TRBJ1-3	CASSLSAGGAPGNTIYF	TGTGCCAGCAGTTTATCAGCCGGGGGGGCGCCCGGAAACACCATATATTTT
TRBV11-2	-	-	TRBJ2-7	CASSWEPYEQYF	TGTGCCAGCAGCTGGGAGCCGTACGAGCAGTACTTC
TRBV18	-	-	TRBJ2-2	CASSNGENTGELFF	TGTGCCAGCTCAAATGGAGAAAACACCGGGGAGCTGTTTTTT
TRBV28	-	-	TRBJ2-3	CASTSPPRGTDTQYF	TGTGCCAGCACCTCACCTCCCAGGGGAACAGATACGCAGTATTTT
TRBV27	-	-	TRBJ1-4	CASSSGGAKLFF	TGTGCCAGCAGTTCTGGGGGCGCAAAACTGTTTTTT
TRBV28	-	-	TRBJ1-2	CASTLREGGGYTF	TGTGCCAGCACCCTAAGGGAGGGCGGAGGCTACACCTTC
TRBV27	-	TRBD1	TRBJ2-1	CASTVNGQGGEQFF	TGTGCCAGTACAGTTAACGGACAGGGAGGTGAGCAGTTCTTC
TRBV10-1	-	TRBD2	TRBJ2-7	CASISGRALYEQYF	TGCGCCAGCATTAGCGGGAGGGCCTTGTACGAGCAGTACTTC
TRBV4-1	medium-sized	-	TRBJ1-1	CASSLGTTFRAFF	TGCGCCAGCAGCCTCGGGACAACGTTTCGAGCTTTCTTT
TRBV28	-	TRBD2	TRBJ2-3	CASSSMREGPPDTQYF	TGTGCCAGCAGTTCGATGCGGGAGGGCCCCCCCGATACGCAGTATTTT
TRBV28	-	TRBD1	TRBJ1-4	CASWDRGREKLFF	TGTGCCAGTTGGGACAGGGGTAGAGAAAAACTGTTTTTT
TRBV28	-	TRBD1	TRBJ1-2	CASSFRDRGLGGYTF	TGTGCCAGCAGTTTCCGGGACAGGGGATTGGGAGGCTACACCTTC
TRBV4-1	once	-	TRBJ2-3	CASSHPPRGTDTQYF	TGCGCCAGCAGCCACCCCCCGCGGGGCACAGATACGCAGTATTTT
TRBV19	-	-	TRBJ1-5	CASSFWGRAPSNQPQHF	TGTGCCAGTAGTTTTTGGGGCAGGGCGCCTAGCAATCAGCCCCAGCATTTT
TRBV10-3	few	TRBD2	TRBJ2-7	CAISELSQRGSYEQYF	TGTGCCATCAGTGAGCTCTCCCAGCGGGGCTCCTACGAGCAGTACTTC
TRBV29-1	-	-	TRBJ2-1	CSVIRWGGNNEQFF	TGCAGCGTGATACGATGGGGCGGGAATAATGAGCAGTTCTTC
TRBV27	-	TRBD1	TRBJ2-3	CASIRRGGLTDTQYF	TGTGCCAGCATCCGGCGAGGGGGCCTCACAGATACGCAGTATTTT
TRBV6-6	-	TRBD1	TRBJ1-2	CASSSATGGEGYTF	TGTGCCAGCAGTTCCGCGACAGGGGGCGAGGGCTACACCTTC
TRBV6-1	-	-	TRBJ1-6	CASSDSDNSPLHF	TGTGCCAGCAGCGACAGTGATAATTCACCCCTCCACTTT
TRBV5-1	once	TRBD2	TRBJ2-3	CASSFLVAGRTTDTQYF	TGCGCCAGCAGCTTCCTCGTAGCGGGAAGAACCACAGATACGCAGTATTTT
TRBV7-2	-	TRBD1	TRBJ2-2	CASSRRQGATGELFF	TGTGCCAGCAGCCGACGACAGGGGGCCACCGGGGAGCTGTTTTTT